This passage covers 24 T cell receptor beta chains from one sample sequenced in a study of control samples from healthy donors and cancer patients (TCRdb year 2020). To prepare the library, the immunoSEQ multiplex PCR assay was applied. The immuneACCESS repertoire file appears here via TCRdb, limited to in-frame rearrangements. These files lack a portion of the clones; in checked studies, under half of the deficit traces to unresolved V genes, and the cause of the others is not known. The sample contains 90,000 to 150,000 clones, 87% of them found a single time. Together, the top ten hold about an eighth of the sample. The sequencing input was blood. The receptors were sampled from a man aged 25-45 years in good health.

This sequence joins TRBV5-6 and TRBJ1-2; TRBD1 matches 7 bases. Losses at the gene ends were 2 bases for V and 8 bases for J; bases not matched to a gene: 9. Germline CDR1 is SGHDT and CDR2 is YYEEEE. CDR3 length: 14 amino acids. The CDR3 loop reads CASSLRTGEGGYTF. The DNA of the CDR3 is TGTGCCAGCAGCTTACGGACAGGCGAAGGGGGCTACACCTTC.

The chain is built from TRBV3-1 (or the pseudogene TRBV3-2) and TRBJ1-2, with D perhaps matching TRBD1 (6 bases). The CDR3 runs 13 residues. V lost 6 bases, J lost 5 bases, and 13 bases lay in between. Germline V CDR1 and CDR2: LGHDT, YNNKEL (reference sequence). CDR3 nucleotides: TGTGCCAGCAGACAACAGGGAAGATATGGCTACACCTTC. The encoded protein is CASRQQGRYGYTF.

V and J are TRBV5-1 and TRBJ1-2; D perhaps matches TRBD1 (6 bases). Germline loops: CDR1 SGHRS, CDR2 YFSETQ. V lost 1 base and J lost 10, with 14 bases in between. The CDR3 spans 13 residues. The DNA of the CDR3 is TGCGCCAGCAGCTTGACCGGACAGCAATTCTACACCTTC. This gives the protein CASSLTGQQFYTF. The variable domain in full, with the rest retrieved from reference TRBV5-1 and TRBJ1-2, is KAGVTQTPRYLIKTRGQQVTLSCSPISGHRSVSWYQQTPGQGLQFLFEYFSETQRNKGNFPGRFSGRQFSNSRSEMNVSTLELGDSALYLCASSLTGQQFYTFGSGTRLTVV.

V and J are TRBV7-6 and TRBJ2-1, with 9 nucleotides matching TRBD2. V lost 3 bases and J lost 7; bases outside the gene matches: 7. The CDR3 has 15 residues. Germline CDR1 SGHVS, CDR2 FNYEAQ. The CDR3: CASSFGGGASNEQFF. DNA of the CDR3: TGTGCCAGCAGCTTTGGCGGGGGGGCTTCAAATGAGCAGTTCTTC.

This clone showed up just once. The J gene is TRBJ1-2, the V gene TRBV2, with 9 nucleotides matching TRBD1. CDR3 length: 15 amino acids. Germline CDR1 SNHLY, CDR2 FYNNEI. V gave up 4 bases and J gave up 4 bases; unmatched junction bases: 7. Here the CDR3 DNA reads TGTGCCAGCAGTGCACAGGGGGCGATGGTCTATGGCTACACCTTC. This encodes CASSAQGAMVYGYTF.

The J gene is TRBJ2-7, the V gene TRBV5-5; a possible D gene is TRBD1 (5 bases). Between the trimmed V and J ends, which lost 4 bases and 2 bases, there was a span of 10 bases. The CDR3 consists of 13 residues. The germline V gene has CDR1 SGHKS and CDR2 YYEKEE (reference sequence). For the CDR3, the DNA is TGTGCCAGCAGCCTAGGGGTTCCCTACGAGCAGTACTTC. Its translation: CASSLGVPYEQYF.

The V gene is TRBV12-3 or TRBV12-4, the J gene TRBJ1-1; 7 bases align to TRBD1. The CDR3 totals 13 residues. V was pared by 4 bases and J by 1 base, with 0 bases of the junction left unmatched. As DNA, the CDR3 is TGTGCCAGCAGTTGGACAGGGAACACTGAAGCTTTCTTT. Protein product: CASSWTGNTEAFF.

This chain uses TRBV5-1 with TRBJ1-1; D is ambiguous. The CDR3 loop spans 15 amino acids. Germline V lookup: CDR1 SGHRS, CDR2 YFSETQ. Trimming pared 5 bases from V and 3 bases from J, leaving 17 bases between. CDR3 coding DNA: TGCGCCAGCAGTGAAGGGAGGAGGGAATACACTGAAGCTTTCTTT. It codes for CASSEGRREYTEAFF.

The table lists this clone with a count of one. CDR3 nucleotide sequence: TGTGCCAGCAGCGTAGGAGGAGGGACTAACACTGAAGCTTTCTTT. This sequence encodes CASSVGGGTNTEAFF. This chain connects TRBV9 to TRBJ1-1, with D perhaps TRBD1 (5 bases). This CDR3 region has 15 residues. Germline loops: CDR1 SGDLS, CDR2 YYNGEE. Trimming cost V 0 bases and J 2 bases, with 11 bases left between them.

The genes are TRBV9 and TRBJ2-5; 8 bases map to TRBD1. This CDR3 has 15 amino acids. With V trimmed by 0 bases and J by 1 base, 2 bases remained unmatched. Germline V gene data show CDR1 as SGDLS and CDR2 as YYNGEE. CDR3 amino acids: CASSVDRGAQETQYF. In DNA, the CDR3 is TGTGCCAGCAGCGTAGACAGGGGGGCCCAAGAGACCCAGTACTTC.

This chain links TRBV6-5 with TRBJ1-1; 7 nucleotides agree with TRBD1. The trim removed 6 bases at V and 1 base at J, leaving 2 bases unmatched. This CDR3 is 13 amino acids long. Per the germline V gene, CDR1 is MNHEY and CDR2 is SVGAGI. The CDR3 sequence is CASRSGGNTEAFF. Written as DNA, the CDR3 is TGTGCCAGCAGGTCAGGGGGGAACACTGAAGCTTTCTTT.

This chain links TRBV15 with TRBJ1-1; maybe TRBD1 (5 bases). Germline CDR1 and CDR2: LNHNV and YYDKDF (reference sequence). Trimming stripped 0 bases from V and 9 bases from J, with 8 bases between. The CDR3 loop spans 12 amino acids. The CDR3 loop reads CATSRDSGQAFF. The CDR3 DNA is TGTGCCACCAGCAGAGATTCAGGGCAAGCTTTCTTT.

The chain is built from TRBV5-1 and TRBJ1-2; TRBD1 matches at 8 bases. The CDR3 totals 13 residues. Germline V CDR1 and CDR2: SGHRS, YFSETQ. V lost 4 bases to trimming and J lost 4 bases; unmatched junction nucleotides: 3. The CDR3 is CASSLRGPYGYTF. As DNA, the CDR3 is TGCGCCAGCAGCCTCAGGGGGCCCTATGGCTACACCTTC.

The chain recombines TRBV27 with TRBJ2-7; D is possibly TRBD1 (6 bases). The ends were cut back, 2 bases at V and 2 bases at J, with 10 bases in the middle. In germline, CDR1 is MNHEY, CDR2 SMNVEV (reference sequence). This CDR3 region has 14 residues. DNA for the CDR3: TGTGCCAGCAGTTTAAGTAGGGGGACCTACGAGCAGTACTTC. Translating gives CASSLSRGTYEQYF.

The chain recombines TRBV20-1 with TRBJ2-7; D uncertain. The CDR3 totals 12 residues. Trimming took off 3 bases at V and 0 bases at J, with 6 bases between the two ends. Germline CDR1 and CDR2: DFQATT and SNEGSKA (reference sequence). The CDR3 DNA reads TGCAGTGCTAGTTGGGGCTCCTACGAGCAGTACGTC. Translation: CSASWGSYEQYV.

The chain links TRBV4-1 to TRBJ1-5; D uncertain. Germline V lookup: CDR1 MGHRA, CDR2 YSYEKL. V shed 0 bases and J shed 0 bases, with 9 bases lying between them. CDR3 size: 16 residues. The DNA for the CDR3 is TGCGCCAGCAGCCAAGAACAGCGACCTAGCAATCAGCCCCAGCATTTT. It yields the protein CASSQEQRPSNQPQHF.

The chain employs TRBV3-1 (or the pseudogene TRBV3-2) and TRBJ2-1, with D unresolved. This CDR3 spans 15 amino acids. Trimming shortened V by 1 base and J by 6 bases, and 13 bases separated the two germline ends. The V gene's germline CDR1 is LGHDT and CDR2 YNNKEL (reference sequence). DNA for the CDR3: TGTGCCAGCAGCCAAGGGGGATCCCCGGCCAATGAGCAGTTCTTC. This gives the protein CASSQGGSPANEQFF.

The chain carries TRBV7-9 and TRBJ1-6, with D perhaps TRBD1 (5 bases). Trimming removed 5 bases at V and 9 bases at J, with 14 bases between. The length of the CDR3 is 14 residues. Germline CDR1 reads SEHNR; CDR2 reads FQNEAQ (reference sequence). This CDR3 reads CASSPGGGGSPLHF. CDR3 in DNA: TGTGCCAGCAGCCCCGGGGGTGGGGGTTCACCCCTCCACTTT.

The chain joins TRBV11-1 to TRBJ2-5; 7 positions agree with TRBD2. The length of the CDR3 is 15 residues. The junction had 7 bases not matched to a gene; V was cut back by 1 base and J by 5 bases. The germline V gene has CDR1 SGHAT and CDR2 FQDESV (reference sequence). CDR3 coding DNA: TGTGCCAGCAGCTTAGGGGGGGGAGTGATGGAGACCCAGTACTTC. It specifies CASSLGGGVMETQYF. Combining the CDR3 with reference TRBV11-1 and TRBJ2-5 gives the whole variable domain EAEVAQSPRYKITEKSQAVAFWCDPISGHATLYWYRQILGQGPELLVQFQDESVVDDSQLPKDRFSAERLKGVDSTLKIQPAELGDSAMYLCASSLGGGVMETQYFGPGTRLLVL.

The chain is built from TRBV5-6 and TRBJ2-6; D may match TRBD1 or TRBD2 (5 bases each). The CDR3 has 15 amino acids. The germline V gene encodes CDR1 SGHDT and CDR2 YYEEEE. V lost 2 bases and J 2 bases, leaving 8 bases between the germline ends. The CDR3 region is CASSFQGPGANVLTF. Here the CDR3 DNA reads TGTGCCAGCAGCTTCCAGGGACCTGGGGCCAACGTCCTGACTTTC.

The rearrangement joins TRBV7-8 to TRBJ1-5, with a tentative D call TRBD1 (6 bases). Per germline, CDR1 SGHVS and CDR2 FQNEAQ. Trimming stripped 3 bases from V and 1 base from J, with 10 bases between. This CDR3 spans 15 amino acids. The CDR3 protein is CASSFQGTSNQPQHF. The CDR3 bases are TGTGCCAGCAGCTTCCAGGGGACGAGCAATCAGCCCCAGCATTTT.

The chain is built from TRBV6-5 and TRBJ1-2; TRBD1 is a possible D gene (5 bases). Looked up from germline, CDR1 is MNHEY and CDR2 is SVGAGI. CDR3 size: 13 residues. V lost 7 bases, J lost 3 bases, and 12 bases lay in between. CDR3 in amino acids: CASTEMGDYGYTF. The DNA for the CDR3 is TGTGCCAGCACCGAGATGGGGGACTATGGCTACACCTTC.

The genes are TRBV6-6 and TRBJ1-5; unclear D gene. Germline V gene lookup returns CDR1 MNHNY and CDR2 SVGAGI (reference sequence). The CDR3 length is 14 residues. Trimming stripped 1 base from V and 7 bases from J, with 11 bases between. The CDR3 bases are TGTGCCAGCAGTTACTACGGGTTCGAGCAGCCCCAGCATTTT. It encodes CASSYYGFEQPQHF.

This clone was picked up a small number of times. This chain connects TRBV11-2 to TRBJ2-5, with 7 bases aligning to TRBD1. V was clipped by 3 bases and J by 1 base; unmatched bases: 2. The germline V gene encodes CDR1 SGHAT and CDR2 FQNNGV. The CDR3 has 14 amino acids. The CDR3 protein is CASSFQGVQETQYF. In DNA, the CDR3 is TGTGCCAGCAGCTTCCAGGGGGTCCAAGAGACCCAGTACTTC. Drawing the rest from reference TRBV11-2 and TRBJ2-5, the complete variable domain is EAGVAQSPRYKIIEKRQSVAFWCNPISGHATLYWYQQILGQGPKLLIQFQNNGVVDDSQLPKDRFSAERLKGVDSTLKIQPAKLEDSAVYLCASSFQGVQETQYFGPGTRLLVL.